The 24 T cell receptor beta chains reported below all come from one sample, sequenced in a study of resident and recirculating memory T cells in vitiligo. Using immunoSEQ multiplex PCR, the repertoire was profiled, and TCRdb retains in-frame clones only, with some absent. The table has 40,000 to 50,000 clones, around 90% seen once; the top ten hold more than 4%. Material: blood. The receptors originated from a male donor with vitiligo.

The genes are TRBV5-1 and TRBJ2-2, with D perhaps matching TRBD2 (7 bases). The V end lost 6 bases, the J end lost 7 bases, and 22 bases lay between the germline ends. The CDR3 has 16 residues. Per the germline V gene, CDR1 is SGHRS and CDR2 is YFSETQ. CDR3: CASKATPGGLGGELFF. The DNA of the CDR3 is TGCGCCAGCAAAGCCACCCCGGGGGGCCTTGGCGGGGAGCTGTTTTTT.

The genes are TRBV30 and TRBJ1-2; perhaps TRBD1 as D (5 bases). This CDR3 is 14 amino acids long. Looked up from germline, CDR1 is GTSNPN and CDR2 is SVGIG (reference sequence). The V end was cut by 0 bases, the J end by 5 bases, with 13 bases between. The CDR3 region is CAWSVGGVRYGYTF. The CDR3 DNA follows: TGTGCCTGGAGTGTGGGGGGGGTACGGTATGGCTACACCTTC. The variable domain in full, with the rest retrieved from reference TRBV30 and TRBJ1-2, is SQTIHQWPATLVQPVGSPLSLECTVEGTSNPNLYWYRQAAGRGLQLLFYSVGIGQISSEVPQNLSASRPQDRQFILSSKKLLLSDSGFYLCAWSVGGVRYGYTFGSGTRLTVV.

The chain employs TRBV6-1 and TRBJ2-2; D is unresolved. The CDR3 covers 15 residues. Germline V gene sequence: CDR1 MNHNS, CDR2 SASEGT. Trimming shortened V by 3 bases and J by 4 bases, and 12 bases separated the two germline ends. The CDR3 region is CASSDTSPSTGELFF. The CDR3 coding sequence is TGTGCCAGCAGTGACACTTCCCCAAGCACCGGGGAGCTGTTTTTT.

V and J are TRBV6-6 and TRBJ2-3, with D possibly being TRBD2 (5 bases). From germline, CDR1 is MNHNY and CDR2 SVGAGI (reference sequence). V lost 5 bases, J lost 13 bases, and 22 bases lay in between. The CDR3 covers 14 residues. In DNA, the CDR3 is TGTGCCAGCAGTACCGAAGCTCCGGGAATCTATAAGTATTTT. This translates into CASSTEAPGIYKYF.

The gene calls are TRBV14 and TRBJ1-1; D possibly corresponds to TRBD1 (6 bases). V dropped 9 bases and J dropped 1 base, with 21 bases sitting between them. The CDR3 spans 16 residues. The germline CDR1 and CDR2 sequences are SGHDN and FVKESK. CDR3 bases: TGTGCCAGTAGGAATCAGGGAGGGGGGGGGAACACTGAAGCTTTCTTT. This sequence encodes CASRNQGGGGNTEAFF.

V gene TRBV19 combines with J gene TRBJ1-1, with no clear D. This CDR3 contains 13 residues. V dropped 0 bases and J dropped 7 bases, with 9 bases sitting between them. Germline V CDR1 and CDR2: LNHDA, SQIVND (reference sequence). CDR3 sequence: CASSIDQAGEAFF. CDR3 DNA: TGTGCCAGTAGTATAGATCAGGCAGGTGAAGCTTTCTTT.

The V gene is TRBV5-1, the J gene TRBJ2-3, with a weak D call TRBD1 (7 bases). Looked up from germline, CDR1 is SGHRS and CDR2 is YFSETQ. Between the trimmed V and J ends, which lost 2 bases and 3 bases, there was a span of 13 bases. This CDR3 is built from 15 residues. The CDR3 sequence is CASSLAGGLTDTQYF. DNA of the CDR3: TGCGCCAGCAGCTTAGCAGGGGGACTGACAGATACGCAGTATTTT.

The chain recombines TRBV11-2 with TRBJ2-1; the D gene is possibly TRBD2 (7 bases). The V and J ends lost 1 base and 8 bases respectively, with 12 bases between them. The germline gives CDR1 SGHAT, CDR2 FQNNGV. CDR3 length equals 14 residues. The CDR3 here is CASSLVGGLDEQFF. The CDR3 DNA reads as TGTGCCAGCAGCTTAGTGGGGGGGCTAGATGAGCAGTTCTTC.

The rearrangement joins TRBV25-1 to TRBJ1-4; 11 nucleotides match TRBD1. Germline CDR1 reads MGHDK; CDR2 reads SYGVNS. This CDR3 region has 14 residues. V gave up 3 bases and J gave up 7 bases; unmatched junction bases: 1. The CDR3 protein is CASSEGQGGEKLFF. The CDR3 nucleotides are TGTGCCAGCAGTGAGGGACAGGGGGGTGAAAAACTGTTTTTT.

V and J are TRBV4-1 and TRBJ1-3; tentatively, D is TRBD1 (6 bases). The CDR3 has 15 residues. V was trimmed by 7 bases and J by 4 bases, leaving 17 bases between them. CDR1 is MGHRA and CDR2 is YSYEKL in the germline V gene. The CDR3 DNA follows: TGCGCCAGCACCCAGAGGGCAGGGGCAGGAAACACCATATATTTT. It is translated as CASTQRAGAGNTIYF.

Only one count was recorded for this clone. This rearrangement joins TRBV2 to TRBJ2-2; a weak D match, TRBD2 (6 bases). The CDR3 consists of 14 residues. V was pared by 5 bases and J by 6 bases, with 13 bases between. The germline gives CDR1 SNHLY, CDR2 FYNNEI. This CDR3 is CASSRGRDSGELFF. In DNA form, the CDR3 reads TGTGCCAGCAGTAGAGGTCGGGACTCCGGGGAGCTGTTTTTT.

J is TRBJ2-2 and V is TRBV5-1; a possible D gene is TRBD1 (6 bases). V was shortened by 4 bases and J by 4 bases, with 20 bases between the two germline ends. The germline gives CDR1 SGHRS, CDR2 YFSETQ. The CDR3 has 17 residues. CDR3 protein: CASSGQLRGRGTGELFF. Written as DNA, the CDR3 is TGCGCCAGCAGCGGACAGCTAAGGGGACGGGGCACCGGGGAGCTGTTTTTT.

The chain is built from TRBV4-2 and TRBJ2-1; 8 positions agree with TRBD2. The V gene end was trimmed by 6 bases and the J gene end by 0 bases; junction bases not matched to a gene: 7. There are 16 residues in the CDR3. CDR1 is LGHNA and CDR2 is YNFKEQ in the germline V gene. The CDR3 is CASRVSAGGSYNEQFF. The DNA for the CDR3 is TGTGCCAGCAGGGTGAGCGCGGGGGGCTCCTACAATGAGCAGTTCTTC.

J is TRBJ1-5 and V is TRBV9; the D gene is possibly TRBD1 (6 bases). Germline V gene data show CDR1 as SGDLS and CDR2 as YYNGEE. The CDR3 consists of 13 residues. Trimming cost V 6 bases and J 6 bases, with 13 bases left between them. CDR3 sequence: CASNISDSQPQHF. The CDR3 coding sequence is TGTGCCAGCAACATATCGGACAGTCAGCCCCAGCATTTT.

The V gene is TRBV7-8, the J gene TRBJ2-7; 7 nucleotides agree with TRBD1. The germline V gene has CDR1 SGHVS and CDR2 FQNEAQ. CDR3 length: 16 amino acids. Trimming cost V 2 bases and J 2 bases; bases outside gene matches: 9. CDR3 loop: CASSLPRDRPTYEQYF. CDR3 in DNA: TGTGCCAGCAGCTTACCCCGGGACAGACCAACCTACGAGCAGTACTTC. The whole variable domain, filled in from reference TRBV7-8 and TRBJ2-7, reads GAGVSQSPRYKVAKRGQDVALRCDPISGHVSLFWYQQALGQGPEFLTYFQNEAQLDKSGLPSDRFFAERPEGSVSTLKIQRTQQEDSAVYLCASSLPRDRPTYEQYFGPGTRLTVT.

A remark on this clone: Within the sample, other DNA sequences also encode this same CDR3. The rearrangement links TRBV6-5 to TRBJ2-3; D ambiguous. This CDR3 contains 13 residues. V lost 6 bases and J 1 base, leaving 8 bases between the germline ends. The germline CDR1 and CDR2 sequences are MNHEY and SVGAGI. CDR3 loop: CASSSPGTDTQYF. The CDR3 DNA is TGTGCCAGCAGCTCTCCAGGCACAGATACGCAGTATTTT.

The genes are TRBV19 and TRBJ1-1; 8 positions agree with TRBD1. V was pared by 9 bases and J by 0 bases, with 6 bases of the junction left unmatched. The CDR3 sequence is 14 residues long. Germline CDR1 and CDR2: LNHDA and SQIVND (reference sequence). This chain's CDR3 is CASWTGRLNTEAFF. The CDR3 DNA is TGTGCCAGCTGGACAGGGCGGTTGAACACTGAAGCTTTCTTT.

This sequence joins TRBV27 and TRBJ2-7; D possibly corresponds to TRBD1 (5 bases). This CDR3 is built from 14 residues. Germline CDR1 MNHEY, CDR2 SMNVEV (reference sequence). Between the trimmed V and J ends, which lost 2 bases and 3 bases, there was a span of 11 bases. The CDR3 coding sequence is TGTGCCAGCAGTTTAAGGGGAAGGGGCTACGAGCAGTACTTC. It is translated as CASSLRGRGYEQYF.

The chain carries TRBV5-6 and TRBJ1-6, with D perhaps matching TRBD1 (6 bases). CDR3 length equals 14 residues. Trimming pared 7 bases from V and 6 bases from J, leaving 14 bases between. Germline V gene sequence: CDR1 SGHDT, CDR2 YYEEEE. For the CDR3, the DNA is TGTGCCAGCCGCCACAGGGATTCTAATTCACCCCTCCACTTT. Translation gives CASRHRDSNSPLHF.

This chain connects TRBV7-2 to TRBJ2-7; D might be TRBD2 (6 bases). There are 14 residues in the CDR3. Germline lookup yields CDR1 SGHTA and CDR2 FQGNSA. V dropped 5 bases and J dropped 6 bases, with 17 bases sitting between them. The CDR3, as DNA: TGTGCCAGCAGCCGAAACAGGAGGGAAGGCGAGCAGTACTTC. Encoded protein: CASSRNRREGEQYF.

CDR3 protein: CASSLVQASTEAFF. The CDR3 DNA follows: TGCGCCAGCAGCTTGGTACAGGCGAGCACTGAAGCTTTCTTT. This chain links TRBV5-1 with TRBJ1-1; D is possibly TRBD1 (5 bases). The CDR3 has 14 residues. V was cut by 0 bases and J by 4 bases, with 10 bases left in between. Germline values: CDR1 SGHRS, CDR2 YFSETQ.

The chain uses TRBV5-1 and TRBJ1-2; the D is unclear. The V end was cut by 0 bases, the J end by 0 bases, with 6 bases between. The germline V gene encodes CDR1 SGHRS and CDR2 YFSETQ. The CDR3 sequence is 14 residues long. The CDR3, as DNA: TGCGCCAGCAGCTTGGCTACAGCTAACTATGGCTACACCTTC. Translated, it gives CASSLATANYGYTF.

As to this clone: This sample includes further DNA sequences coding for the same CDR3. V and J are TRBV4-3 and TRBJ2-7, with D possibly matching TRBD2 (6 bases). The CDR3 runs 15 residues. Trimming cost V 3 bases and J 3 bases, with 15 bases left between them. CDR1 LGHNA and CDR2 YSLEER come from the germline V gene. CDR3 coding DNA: TGCGCCAGCAGCCAGGTCGGTTCGGGAGACTACGAGCAGTACTTC. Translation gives CASSQVGSGDYEQYF.

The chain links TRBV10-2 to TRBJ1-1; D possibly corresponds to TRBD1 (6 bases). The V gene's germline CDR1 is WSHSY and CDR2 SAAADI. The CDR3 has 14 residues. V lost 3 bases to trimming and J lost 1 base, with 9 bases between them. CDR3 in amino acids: CASSDRTANTEAFF. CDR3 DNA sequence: TGCGCCAGCAGTGACAGGACAGCGAACACTGAAGCTTTCTTT.